The T cell receptor beta chain described here comes from a study of response to subunit inactivated influenza vaccine. Via MiXCR, TCRdb re-called the RT-PCR reads, giving one row per CDR3 protein. This sample has fewer than 200,000 distinct CDR3 sequences, with about 9% found just once. Findings and limits, study-wide: After each seasonal influenza vaccination, few new T cells are recruited, the authors suggested.

CDR1 is DFQATT, CDR2 SNEGSKA, per germline (reference sequence). This CDR3 is built from 13 residues. Trimming cost V 5 bases and J 5 bases, with 15 bases left between them. On this clonotype: What it binds is not known.

This receptor was obtained from a middle-aged man who received an inactivated influenza vaccine. Sequencing was performed on non-naive T cells sorted from PBMCs, taken on the day of vaccination. The rearrangement joins TRBV20-1 to TRBJ2-5; D is possibly TRBD2 (7 bases). CDR3 in DNA: TGCAGTGCTGGGGGAGGGGGGCCCGAGACCCAGTACTTC. Translated, it gives CSAGGGGPETQYF.